The sequence of this TCR beta chain was determined in a study of blood T cells in healthy people across ages. The study, taken as a whole, reports: When set beside aged donors, long-lived donors presented more naive CD4+ cells and higher diversity.

Russia was home to the donors, healthy Caucasian individuals aged 6 to 90. The authors ran a second PCR of 7 to 11 cycles using a sample-barcoded 5' primer and a J-beta primer mix. TCRdb reanalysed the 5' RACE reads using MiXCR and keeps one entry per CDR3 protein. The table has some 1,500,000 distinct CDR3 sequences, 40% to 45% seen once; the top ten hold about 4%. The CDR3 has 14 residues. Trimming at V came to 6 bases and at J to 5 bases, leaving 4 bases not matched to a gene. In the case of this clonotype: Its specificity is not known.

The sequence came from a woman younger than 35 in good health. The chain employs TRBV12-3 or TRBV12-4 and TRBJ2-4; 10 bases agree with TRBD1. The sequenced material came from blood. The CDR3 DNA is TGTGCCAGCAGCCCGGGACAGGGGCAAAACATTCAGTACTTC. Amino acid sequence: CASSPGQGQNIQYF.